This TCR beta chain was documented in a study of blood T cell repertoires in COVID-19. Background on the study: Donors in the United States, Italy and Spain gave samples during acute or convalescent COVID-19. In each case, the material was cDNA or gDNA derived from T cells, B-cell-depleted T cells, or PBMCs.

The ends were cut back, 0 bases at V and 6 bases at J, with 9 bases in the middle. CDR3 length equals 14 residues. The germline V gene encodes CDR1 SGHDN and CDR2 FVKESK. Per the authors' pipeline: How many nucleated cells were present was estimated from reference gene primer amplification. TCRdb's copy holds only in-frame clones and misses some; the assay was immunoSEQ multiplex PCR. V and J calls plus clone size are reproduced from that table; the DNA served to infer D and trimming. The sample has some 250,000 clones; 86% are singletons. The source of this sequence is a man aged 25 to 40 who had recovered from COVID-19. Sequencing used peripheral blood. This rearrangement joins TRBV14 to TRBJ1-3, with unresolved D. In DNA, the CDR3 is TGTGCCAGCAGCCAAGAATCTGCGGCAAACACCATATATTTT. This codes for CASSQESAANTIYF. Filled out from reference TRBV14 and TRBJ1-3, the complete variable domain reads EAGVTQFPSHSVIEKGQTVTLRCDPISGHDNLYWYRRVMGKEIKFLLHFVKESKQDESGMPNNRFLAERTGGTYSTLKVQPAELEDSGVYFCASSQESAANTIYFGEGSWLTVV.